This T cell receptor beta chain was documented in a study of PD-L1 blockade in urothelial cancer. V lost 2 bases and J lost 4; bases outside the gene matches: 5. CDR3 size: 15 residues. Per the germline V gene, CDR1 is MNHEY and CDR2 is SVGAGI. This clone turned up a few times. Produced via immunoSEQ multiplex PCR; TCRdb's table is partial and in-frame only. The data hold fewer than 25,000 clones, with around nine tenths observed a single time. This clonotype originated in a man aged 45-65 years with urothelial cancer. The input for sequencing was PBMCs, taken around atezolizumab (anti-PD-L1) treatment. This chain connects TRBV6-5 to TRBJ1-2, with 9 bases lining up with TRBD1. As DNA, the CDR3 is TGTGCCAGCAGTTACAGGGGACAGGGAAGCTATGGCTACACCTTC. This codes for CASSYRGQGSYGYTF.